This T cell receptor beta chain is drawn from a study of blood T cell repertoires in COVID-19. Background on the study: Sites across the United States, Italy and Spain contributed samples from acute and convalescent COVID-19. Nucleic acid was either cDNA or gDNA, and it came from T cells, B-cell-depleted T cells, or PBMCs.

As processed by the authors: Amplification from reference gene primers served as the basis for estimated nucleated cell counts. Profiling relied on immunoSEQ multiplex PCR, and the TCRdb table lists in-frame clones only, not all of them. For V, J and clone size, that table is used; D and trimming come from the DNA. Among hundreds of thousands of clones listed, 86% were seen once. This clone turned up a few times. V dropped 0 bases and J dropped 7; count of bases not matched to a gene: 15. The germline CDR1 and CDR2 sequences are GTSNPN and SVGIG (reference sequence). The CDR3 consists of 16 residues. The sequencing sample was made of peripheral blood. The sequence was obtained from a woman in her twenties or thirties with active or convalescent COVID-19. The gene calls are TRBV30 and TRBJ2-7; 7 bases line up with TRBD2. CDR3 protein: CAWSVVSAGDKVEQYF. The CDR3 region has the DNA TGTGCCTGGAGTGTAGTTAGCGCGGGGGATAAGGTTGAGCAGTACTTC.